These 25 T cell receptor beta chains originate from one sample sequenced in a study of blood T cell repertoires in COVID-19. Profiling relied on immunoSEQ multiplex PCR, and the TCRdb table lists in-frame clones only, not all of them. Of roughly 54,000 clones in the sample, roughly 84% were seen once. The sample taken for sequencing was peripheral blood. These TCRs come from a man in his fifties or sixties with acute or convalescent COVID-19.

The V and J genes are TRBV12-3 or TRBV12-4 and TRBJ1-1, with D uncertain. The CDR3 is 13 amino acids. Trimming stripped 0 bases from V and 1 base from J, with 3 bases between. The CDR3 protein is CASSLAANTEAFF. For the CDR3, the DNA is TGTGCCAGCAGTTTAGCAGCGAACACTGAAGCTTTCTTT.

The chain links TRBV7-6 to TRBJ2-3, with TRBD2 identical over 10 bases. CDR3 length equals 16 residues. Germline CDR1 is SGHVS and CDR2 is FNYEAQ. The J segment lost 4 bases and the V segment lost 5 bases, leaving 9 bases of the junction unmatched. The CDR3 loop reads CASSHTSGMGADTQYF. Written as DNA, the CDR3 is TGTGCCAGCAGCCATACTAGCGGGATGGGAGCAGATACGCAGTATTTT. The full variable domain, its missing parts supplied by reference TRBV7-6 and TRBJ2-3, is GAGVSQSPRYKVTKRGQDVALRCDPISGHVSLYWYRQALGQGPEFLTYFNYEAQQDKSGLPNDRFSAERPEGSISTLTIQRTEQRDSAMYRCASSHTSGMGADTQYFGPGTRLTVL.

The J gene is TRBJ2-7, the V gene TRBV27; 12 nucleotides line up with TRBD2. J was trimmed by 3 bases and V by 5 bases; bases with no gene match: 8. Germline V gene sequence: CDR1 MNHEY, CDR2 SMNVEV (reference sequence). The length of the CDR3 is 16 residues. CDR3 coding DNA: TGTGCCAGCAGTCCCAGGACTAGCGGGGAGTTCTACGAGCAGTACTTC. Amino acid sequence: CASSPRTSGEFYEQYF.

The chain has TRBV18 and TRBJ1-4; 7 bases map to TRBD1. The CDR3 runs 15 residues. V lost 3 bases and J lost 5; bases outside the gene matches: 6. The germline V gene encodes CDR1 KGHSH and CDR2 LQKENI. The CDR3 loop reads CASSPRTGLNEKLFF. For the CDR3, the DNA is TGTGCCAGCTCACCGAGGACAGGTCTCAATGAAAAACTGTTTTTT.

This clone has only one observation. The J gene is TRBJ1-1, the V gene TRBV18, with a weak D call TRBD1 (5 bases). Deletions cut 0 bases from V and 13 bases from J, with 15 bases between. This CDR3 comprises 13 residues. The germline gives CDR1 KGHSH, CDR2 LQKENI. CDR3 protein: CASSPPSTGLHFF. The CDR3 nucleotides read TGTGCCAGCTCACCACCTTCTACAGGTCTGCATTTCTTT.

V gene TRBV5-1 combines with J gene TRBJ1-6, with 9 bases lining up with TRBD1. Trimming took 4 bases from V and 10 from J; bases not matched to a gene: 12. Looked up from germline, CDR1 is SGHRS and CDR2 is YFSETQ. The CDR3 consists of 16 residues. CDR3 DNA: TGCGCCAGCAGCCCGTCCCGGGACAGGGAAGGGTCACCCCTCCACTTT. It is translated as CASSPSRDREGSPLHF.

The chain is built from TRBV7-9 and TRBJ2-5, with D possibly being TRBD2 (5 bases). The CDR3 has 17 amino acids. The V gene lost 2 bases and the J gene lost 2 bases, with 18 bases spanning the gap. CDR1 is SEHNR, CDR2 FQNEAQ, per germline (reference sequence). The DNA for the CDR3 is TGTGCCAGCAGCTTAATCAGAGGGCTCCTGACACAAGAGACCCAGTACTTC. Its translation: CASSLIRGLLTQETQYF.

CDR3 in amino acids: CASSYGLNSYNEQFF. In nucleotides, the CDR3 is TGTGCCAGCAGCTACGGACTAAACTCCTACAATGAGCAGTTCTTC. This rearrangement joins TRBV5-4 to TRBJ2-1; tentatively, D is TRBD2 (6 bases). Germline CDR1 SGHNT, CDR2 YYREEE (reference sequence). Trimming shortened V by 3 bases and J by 0 bases, and 10 bases separated the two germline ends. CDR3 length: 15 residues.

The CDR3 sequence is CASSRRARPTNTGELFF. The CDR3 DNA reads TGTGCCAGTAGTAGAAGAGCCAGGCCTACGAACACCGGGGAGCTGTTTTTT. J is TRBJ2-2 and V is TRBV19; D unresolved. This CDR3 is built from 17 residues. V shed 4 bases and J shed 0 bases, with 15 bases lying between them. CDR1 and CDR2 from the germline V gene are LNHDA and SQIVND (reference sequence).

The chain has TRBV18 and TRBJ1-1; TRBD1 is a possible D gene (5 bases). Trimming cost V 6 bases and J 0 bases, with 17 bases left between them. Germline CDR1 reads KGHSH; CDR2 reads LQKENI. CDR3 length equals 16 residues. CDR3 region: CASSYVPRVMNTEAFF. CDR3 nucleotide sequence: TGTGCCAGCTCCTACGTCCCCAGGGTCATGAACACTGAAGCTTTCTTT.

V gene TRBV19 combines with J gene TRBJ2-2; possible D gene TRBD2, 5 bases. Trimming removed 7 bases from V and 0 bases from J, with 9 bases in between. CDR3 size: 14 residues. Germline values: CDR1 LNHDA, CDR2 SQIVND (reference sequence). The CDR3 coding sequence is TGTGCCAGTACCTGGCGGGCGAACACCGGGGAGCTGTTTTTT. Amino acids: CASTWRANTGELFF.

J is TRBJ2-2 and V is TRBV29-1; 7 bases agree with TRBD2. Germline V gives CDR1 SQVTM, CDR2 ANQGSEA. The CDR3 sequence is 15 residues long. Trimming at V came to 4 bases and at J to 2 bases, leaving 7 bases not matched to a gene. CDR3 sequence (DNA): TGCAGCGTTGTTCCTACTAGCGAAAACACCGGGGAGCTGTTTTTT. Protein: CSVVPTSENTGELFF.

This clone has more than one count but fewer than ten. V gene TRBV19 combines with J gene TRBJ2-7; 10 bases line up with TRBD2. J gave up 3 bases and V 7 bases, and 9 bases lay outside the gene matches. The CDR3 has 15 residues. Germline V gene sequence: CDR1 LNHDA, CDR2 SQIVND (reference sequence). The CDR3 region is CASKEVAGGSYEQYF. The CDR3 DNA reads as TGTGCCAGTAAGGAAGTAGCGGGGGGAAGCTACGAGCAGTACTTC.

For the CDR3, the DNA is TGCGCCAGCAGCCCGGGACAGACACAAGAGACCCAGTACTTC. It translates to CASSPGQTQETQYF. This chain joins TRBV5-1 and TRBJ2-5; 7 nucleotides line up with TRBD1. Per germline, CDR1 SGHRS and CDR2 YFSETQ. There are 14 residues in the CDR3. The junction had 5 bases not matched to a gene; V was cut back by 4 bases and J by 2 bases.

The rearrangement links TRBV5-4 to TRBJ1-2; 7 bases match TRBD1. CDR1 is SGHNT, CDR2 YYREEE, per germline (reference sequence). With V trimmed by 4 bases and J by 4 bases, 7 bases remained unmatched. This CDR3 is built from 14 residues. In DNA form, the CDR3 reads TGTGCCAGCAGCCGCTACCGGGACAGCTATGGCTACACCTTC. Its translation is CASSRYRDSYGYTF.

CDR3 protein: CASSLGQGGPFVGNTIYF. CDR3 sequence (DNA): TGTGCCAGCAGCTTAGGGCAGGGGGGCCCTTTCGTAGGAAACACCATATATTTT. The V gene is TRBV7-6, the J gene TRBJ1-3; TRBD1 aligns across 7 bases. V shed 1 base, J shed 4 bases, and the junction held 13 bases outside the gene matches. The CDR3 covers 18 residues. Germline V gene sequence: CDR1 SGHVS, CDR2 FNYEAQ.

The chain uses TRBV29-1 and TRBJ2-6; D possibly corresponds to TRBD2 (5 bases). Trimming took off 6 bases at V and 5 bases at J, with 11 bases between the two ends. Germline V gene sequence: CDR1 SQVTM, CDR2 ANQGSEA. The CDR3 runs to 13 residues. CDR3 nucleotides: TGCAGCGTGTGGACTCTGAGGGCCAACGTCCTGACTTTC. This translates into CSVWTLRANVLTF.

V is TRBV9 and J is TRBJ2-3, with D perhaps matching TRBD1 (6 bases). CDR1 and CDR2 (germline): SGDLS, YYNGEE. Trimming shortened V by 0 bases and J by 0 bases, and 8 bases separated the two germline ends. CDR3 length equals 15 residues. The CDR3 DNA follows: TGTGCCAGCAGCGTAGTGGGACATAGCACAGATACGCAGTATTTT. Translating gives CASSVVGHSTDTQYF.

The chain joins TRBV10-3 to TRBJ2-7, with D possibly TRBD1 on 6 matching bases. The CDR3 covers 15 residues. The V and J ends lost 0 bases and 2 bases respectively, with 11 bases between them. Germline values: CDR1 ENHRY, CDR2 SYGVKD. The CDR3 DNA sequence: TGTGCCATCAGTGAGTCGGGGCAGGGGCCCTACGAGCAGTACTTC. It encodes CAISESGQGPYEQYF.

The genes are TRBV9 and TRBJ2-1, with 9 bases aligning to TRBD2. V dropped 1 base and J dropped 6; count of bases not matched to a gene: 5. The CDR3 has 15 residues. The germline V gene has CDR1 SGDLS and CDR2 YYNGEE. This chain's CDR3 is CASSVQAGGVNEQFF. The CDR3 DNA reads TGTGCCAGCAGCGTACAAGCGGGGGGTGTCAATGAGCAGTTCTTC. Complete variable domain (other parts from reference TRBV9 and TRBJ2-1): DSGVTQTPKHLITATGQRVTLRCSPRSGDLSVYWYQQSLDQGLQFLIQYYNGEERAKGNILERFSAQQFPDLHSELNLSSLELGDSALYFCASSVQAGGVNEQFFGPGTRLTVL.

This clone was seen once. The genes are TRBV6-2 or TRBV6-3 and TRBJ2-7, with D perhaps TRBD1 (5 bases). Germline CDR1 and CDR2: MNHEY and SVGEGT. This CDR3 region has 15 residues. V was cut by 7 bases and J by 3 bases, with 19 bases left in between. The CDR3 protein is CASTPERDSHYEQYF. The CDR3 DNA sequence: TGTGCCAGCACCCCGGAAAGAGACAGCCACTACGAGCAGTACTTC.

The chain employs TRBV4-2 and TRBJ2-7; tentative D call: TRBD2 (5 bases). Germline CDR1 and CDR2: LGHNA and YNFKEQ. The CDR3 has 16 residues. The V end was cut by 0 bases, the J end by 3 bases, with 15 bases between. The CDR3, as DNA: TGTGCCAGCAGCCAAGAGAGTAGCGTGCGTGGCTACGAGCAGTACTTC. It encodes CASSQESSVRGYEQYF.

The CDR3 DNA reads as TGTGCCAGCAGCGAGACTAGCGGGAGGGCCGGTAGGAAGACCCAGTACTTC. Its translation is CASSETSGRAGRKTQYF. This sequence joins TRBV7-9 and TRBJ2-5; 14 bases line up with TRBD2. V shed 5 bases, J shed 6 bases, and the junction held 11 bases outside the gene matches. This CDR3 has 17 amino acids. Germline CDR1 is SEHNR and CDR2 is FQNEAQ (reference sequence). Full variable domain (remainder filled in from reference TRBV7-9 and TRBJ2-5): DTGVSQNPRHKITKRGQNVTFRCDPISEHNRLYWYRQTLGQGPEFLTYFQNEAQLEKSRLLSDRFSAERPKGSFSTLEIQRTEQGDSAMYLCASSETSGRAGRKTQYFGPGTRLLVL.

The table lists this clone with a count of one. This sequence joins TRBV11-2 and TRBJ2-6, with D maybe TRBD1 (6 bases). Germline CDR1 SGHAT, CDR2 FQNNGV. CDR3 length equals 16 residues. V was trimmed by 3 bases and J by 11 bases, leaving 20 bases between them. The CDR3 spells CASSFPIRQDQDVLTF. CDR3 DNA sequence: TGTGCCAGCAGCTTCCCGATCCGACAGGATCAAGACGTCCTGACTTTC.

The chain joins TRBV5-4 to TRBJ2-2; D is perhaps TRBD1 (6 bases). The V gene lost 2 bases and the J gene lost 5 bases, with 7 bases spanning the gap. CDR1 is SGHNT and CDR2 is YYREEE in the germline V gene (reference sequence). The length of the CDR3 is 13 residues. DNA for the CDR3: TGTGCCAGCAGCTTTACAGGGACCGGGGAGCTGTTTTTT. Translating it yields CASSFTGTGELFF.